A selection of T cell receptor beta chains follows, all from one sample in a study of early T cells in non-severe SARS-CoV-2 infection. Each CDR3 protein gets one entry after TCRdb re-called the 5' RACE reads with MiXCR. The sample has 95,000 to 100,000 distinct CDR3 sequences; 11% are singletons. Sequenced material: whole blood. Every receptor here comes from an adult who was a healthcare worker with PCR-confirmed SARS-CoV-2 infection or an uninfected control (not recorded which). Both conserved end residues are part of each CDR3. The order of the fields is CDR3 protein, V gene, D gene, J gene. D genes are given only for firm matches.

CDR3 protein: CASSSGTSGVEQYF
V gene: TRBV5-1
D gene: TRBD2
J gene: TRBJ2-7

CDR3 protein: CASRSSGQGKEAFF
V gene: TRBV12-3/TRBV12-4
D gene: TRBD1
J gene: TRBJ1-1

CDR3 protein: CSASLGRDTEAFF
V gene: TRBV20-1
D gene: NA
J gene: TRBJ1-1

CDR3 protein: CASKEGGPGEQYF
V gene: TRBV28
D gene: TRBD2
J gene: TRBJ2-7

CDR3 protein: CSADGLAGSYNEQFF
V gene: TRBV20-1
D gene: TRBD2
J gene: TRBJ2-1

CDR3 protein: CASSRTSGTGELFF
V gene: TRBV11-2
D gene: TRBD2
J gene: TRBJ2-2

CDR3 protein: CASSPPPLAGGPTYNEQFF
V gene: TRBV3-1
D gene: TRBD2
J gene: TRBJ2-1

CDR3 protein: CASGLVLGTGKYEQFF
V gene: TRBV12-5
D gene: TRBD1
J gene: TRBJ2-1

CDR3 protein: CASSSGTKGMIASTDTQYF
V gene: TRBV7-9
D gene: TRBD2
J gene: TRBJ2-3

CDR3 protein: CASSLRQALYEQYF
V gene: TRBV5-5
D gene: NA
J gene: TRBJ2-7

CDR3 protein: CASSFGGSPYGYTF
V gene: TRBV28
D gene: NA
J gene: TRBJ1-2

CDR3 protein: CASSWDPRNTEAFF
V gene: TRBV11-2
D gene: NA
J gene: TRBJ1-1

CDR3 protein: CSARDPNQVEQYF
V gene: TRBV20-1
D gene: NA
J gene: TRBJ2-7

CDR3 protein: CASSLRPTNTEAFF
V gene: TRBV5-5
D gene: NA
J gene: TRBJ1-1

CDR3 protein: CASSLSPGFTDTQYF
V gene: TRBV7-2
D gene: NA
J gene: TRBJ2-3

CDR3 protein: CASSSSLAGTF
V gene: TRBV28
D gene: NA
J gene: TRBJ1-1

CDR3 protein: CASSPTGTGKREQYF
V gene: TRBV27
D gene: TRBD1
J gene: TRBJ2-7

CDR3 protein: CASSFFMVDSPLHF
V gene: TRBV5-6
D gene: NA
J gene: TRBJ1-6

CDR3 protein: CSVLTGQETQYF
V gene: TRBV29-1
D gene: NA
J gene: TRBJ2-5

CDR3 protein: CASTHRGYQPQHF
V gene: TRBV12-3/TRBV12-4
D gene: NA
J gene: TRBJ1-5

CDR3 protein: CASSATHSGSGSSTDTQYF
V gene: TRBV5-1
D gene: TRBD2
J gene: TRBJ2-3

CDR3 protein: CASSLGGSYNEQFF
V gene: TRBV11-3
D gene: NA
J gene: TRBJ2-1

CDR3 protein: CASSPFGTSIDEQFF
V gene: TRBV18
D gene: TRBD2
J gene: TRBJ2-1

CDR3 protein: CSARENRGVRYEQYF
V gene: TRBV20-1
D gene: TRBD1
J gene: TRBJ2-7

CDR3 protein: CASRGGTSSYNSPLHF
V gene: TRBV4-1
D gene: NA
J gene: TRBJ1-6

CDR3 protein: CASSLGGQGFYYGYTF
V gene: TRBV27
D gene: TRBD1
J gene: TRBJ1-2